The 3 T cell receptor beta chains below were found in one sample sequenced in a study of control samples from healthy donors and cancer patients. Profiled with immunoSEQ multiplex PCR; TCRdb holds only in-frame clones, not every one. The table shows approximately 94,000 clones, with around 85% occurring only once. Sequencing input: PBMCs. The receptor set was obtained from a man in his sixties or seventies with lung cancer.

Here the CDR3 reads CACSHGGLYEQYF. The CDR3 DNA reads as TGTGCCTGTTCCCACGGCGGGCTCTACGAGCAGTACTTC. The chain has TRBV30 and TRBJ2-7; possibly TRBD2 for D (5 bases). The germline CDR1 and CDR2 sequences are GTSNPN and SVGIG (reference sequence). This CDR3 is built from 13 residues. V dropped 6 bases and J dropped 3 bases, with 15 bases sitting between them.

V is TRBV5-1 and J is TRBJ1-4; D is perhaps TRBD1 (5 bases). CDR1 SGHRS and CDR2 YFSETQ come from the germline V gene. This CDR3 region has 15 residues. V lost 0 bases to trimming and J lost 4 bases, with 10 bases between them. The CDR3 protein is CASSLATALNEKLFF. The CDR3 coding sequence is TGCGCCAGCAGCTTGGCGACAGCACTTAATGAAAAACTGTTTTTT.

This clone appeared once. The rearrangement links TRBV24-1 to TRBJ2-3; 7 bases line up with TRBD2. Trimming removed 4 bases from V and 2 bases from J; junction bases left unmatched: 5. The CDR3 runs to 15 residues. Germline lookup yields CDR1 KGHDR and CDR2 SFDVKD. The CDR3 nucleotides read TGTGCCACCAGTGAGCGCGGGGGATCCACAGATACGCAGTATTTT. Amino acid sequence: CATSERGGSTDTQYF.